This T cell receptor beta chain was recovered during a study of T cell responses to AZD1222 COVID-19 vaccine. Findings and caveats of the study: Nearly half of spike-specific TCRs reportedly go after variant regions that carry no mutations. With two AZD1222 doses given, Spike-specific TCR breadth and depth both rose.

CDR3 length: 13 amino acids. V lost 4 bases and J 6 bases, leaving 10 bases between the germline ends. The germline gives CDR1 SGHTA, CDR2 FQGTGA. Measured with immunoSEQ multiplex PCR; TCRdb has only the in-frame clones, and not every one. The data show approximately 180,000 clones, more than 80% seen once. As concerns this clone: Its matching antigen is unknown. The same CDR3 also results from other DNA sequences found in this sample.

The sample here was peripheral blood, taken 28 days after the second dose of the MenACWY control vaccine. The chain joins TRBV7-3 to TRBJ1-5; D possibly corresponds to TRBD1 (5 bases). The receptor was derived from an adult who received the MenACWY meningococcal vaccine as a control. In nucleotides, the CDR3 is TGTGCCAGCAGCTCCACCGGGGGTCAGCCCCAGCATTTT. This gives the protein CASSSTGGQPQHF.